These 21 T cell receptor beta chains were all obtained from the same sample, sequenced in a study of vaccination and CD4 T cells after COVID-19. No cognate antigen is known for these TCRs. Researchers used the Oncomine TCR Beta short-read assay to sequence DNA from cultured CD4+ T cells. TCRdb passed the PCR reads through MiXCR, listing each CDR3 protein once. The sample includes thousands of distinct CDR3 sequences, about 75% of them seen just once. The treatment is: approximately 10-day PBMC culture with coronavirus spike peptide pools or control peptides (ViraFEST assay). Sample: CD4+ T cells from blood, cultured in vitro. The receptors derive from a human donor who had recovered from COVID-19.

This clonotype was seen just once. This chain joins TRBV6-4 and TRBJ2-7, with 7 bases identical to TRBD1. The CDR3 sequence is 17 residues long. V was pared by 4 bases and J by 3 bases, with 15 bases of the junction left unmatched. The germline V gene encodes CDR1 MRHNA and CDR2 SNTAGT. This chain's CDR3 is CASSAPTPGQIVYEQYF. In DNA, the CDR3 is TGTGCCAGCAGTGCCCCTACGCCGGGACAGATAGTCTACGAGCAGTACTTC.

The CDR3, as DNA: TGTGCCAGCAGTACTTACTTGGGGGGCTACACCTTC. This translates into CASSTYLGGYTF. This rearrangement joins TRBV6-2 or TRBV6-3 to TRBJ1-2; the D is unclear. V gave up 5 bases and J gave up 8 bases, with 12 bases separating them. Per germline, CDR1 MNHEY and CDR2 SVGEGT. The CDR3 is 12 residues long.

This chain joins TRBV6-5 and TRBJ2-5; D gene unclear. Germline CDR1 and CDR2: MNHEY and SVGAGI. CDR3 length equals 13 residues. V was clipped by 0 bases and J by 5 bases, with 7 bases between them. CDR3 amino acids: CASSYSGTETQYF. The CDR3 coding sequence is TGTGCCAGCAGTTACTCGGGTACTGAGACCCAGTACTTC.

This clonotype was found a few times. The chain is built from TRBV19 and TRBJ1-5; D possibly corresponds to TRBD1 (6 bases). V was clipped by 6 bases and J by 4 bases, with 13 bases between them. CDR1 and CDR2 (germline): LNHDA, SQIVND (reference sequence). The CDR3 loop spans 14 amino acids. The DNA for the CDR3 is TGTGCCAGTAGAACGGACAGACCTAATCAGCCCCAGCATTTT. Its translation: CASRTDRPNQPQHF.

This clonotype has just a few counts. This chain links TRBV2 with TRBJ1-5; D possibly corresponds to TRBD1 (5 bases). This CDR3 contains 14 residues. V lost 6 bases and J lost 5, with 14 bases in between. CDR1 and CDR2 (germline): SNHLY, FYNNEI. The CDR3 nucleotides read TGTGCCAGCAGGTCCCGGGACGCCGATCAGCCCCAGCATTTT. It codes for CASRSRDADQPQHF.

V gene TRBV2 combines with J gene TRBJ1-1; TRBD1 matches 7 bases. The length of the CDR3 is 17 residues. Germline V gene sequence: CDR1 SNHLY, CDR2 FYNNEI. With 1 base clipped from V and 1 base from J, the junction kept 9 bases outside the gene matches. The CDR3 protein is CASSEGMTGRGNTEAFF. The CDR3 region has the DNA TGTGCCAGCAGTGAAGGCATGACAGGGAGGGGGAACACTGAAGCTTTCTTT. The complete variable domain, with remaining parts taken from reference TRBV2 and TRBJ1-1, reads EPEVTQTPSHQVTQMGQEVILRCVPISNHLYFYWYRQILGQKVEFLVSFYNNEISEKSEIFDDQFSVERPDGSNFTLKIRSTKLEDSAMYFCASSEGMTGRGNTEAFFGQGTRLTVV.

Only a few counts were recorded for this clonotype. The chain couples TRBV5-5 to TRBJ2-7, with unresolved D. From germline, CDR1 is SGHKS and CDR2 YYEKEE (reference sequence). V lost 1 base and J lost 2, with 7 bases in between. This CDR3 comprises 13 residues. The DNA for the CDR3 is TGTGCCAGCAGCTTGATTGGGGCCTACGAGCAGTACTTC. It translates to CASSLIGAYEQYF. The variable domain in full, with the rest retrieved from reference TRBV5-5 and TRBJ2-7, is DAGVTQSPTHLIKTRGQQVTLRCSPISGHKSVSWYQQVLGQGPQFIFQYYEKEERGRGNFPDRFSARQFPNYSSELNVNALLLGDSALYLCASSLIGAYEQYFGPGTRLTVT.

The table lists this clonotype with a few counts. CDR3 coding DNA: TGTGCCAGCAGTTACTCTCCAGGAAACACCATATATTTT. Encoded protein: CASSYSPGNTIYF. The chain recombines TRBV6-5 with TRBJ1-3; no clear D. The CDR3 runs 13 residues. Germline V gene lookup returns CDR1 MNHEY and CDR2 SVGAGI. V lost 0 bases and J 4 bases, leaving 4 bases between the germline ends.

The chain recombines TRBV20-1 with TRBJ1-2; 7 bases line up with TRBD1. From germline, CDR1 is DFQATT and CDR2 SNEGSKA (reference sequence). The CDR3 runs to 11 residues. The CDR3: CRPQGIGGYTF. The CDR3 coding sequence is TGCAGGCCACAGGGGATCGGTGGCTACACCTTC.

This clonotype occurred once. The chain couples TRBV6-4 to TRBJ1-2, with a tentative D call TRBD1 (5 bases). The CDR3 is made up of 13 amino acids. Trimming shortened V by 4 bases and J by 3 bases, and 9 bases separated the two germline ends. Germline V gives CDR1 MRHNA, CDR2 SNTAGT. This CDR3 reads CASSVGTDYGYTF. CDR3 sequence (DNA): TGTGCCAGCAGTGTGGGGACGGACTATGGCTACACCTTC.

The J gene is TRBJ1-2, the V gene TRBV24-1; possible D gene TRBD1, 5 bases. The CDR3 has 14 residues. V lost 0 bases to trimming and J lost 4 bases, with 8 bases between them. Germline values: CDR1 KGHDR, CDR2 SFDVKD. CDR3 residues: CATSDLRQSYGYTF. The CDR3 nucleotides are TGTGCCACCAGTGATTTGAGACAGAGCTATGGCTACACCTTC.

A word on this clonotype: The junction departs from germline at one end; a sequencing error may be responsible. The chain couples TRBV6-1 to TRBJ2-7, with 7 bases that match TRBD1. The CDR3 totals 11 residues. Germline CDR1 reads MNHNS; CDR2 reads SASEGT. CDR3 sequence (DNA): TGTGCCAGCAGCACAACATCGGGACAGTCATTC. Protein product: CASSTTSGQSF.

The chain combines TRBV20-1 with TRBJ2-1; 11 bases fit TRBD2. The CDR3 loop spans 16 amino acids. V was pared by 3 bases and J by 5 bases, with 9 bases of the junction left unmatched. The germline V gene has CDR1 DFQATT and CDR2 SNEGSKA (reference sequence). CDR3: CSARGLAGGAHNEQFF. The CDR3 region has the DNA TGCAGTGCTAGGGGGTTAGCGGGAGGGGCCCACAATGAGCAGTTCTTC.

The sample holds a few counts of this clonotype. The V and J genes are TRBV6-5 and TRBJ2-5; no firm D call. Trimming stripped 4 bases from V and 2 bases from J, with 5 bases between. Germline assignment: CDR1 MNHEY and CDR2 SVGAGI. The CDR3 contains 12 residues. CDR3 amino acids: CASSLRQETQYF. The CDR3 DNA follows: TGTGCCAGCAGTTTGCGTCAAGAGACCCAGTACTTC.

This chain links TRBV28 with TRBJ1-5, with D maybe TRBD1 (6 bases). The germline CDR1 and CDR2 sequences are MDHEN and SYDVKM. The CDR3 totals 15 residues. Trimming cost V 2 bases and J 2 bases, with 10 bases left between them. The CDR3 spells CASSLVGGRNQPQHF. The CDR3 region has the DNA TGTGCCAGCAGTTTAGTTGGGGGCCGCAATCAGCCCCAGCATTTT.

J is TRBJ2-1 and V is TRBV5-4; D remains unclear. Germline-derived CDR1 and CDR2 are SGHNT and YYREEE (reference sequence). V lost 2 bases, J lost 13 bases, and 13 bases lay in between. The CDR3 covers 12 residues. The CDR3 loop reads CASSFQSNGQFF. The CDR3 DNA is TGTGCCAGCAGCTTTCAGAGTAACGGCCAGTTCTTC.

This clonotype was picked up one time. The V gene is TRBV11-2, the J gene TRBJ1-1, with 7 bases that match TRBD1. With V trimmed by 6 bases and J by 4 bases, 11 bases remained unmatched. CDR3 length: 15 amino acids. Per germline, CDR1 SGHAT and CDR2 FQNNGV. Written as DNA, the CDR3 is TGTGCCAGCAGGGGATACAGGGGAGTGGGCACTGAAGCTTTCTTT. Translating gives CASRGYRGVGTEAFF. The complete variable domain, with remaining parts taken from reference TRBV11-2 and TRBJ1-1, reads EAGVAQSPRYKIIEKRQSVAFWCNPISGHATLYWYQQILGQGPKLLIQFQNNGVVDDSQLPKDRFSAERLKGVDSTLKIQPAKLEDSAVYLCASRGYRGVGTEAFFGQGTRLTVV.

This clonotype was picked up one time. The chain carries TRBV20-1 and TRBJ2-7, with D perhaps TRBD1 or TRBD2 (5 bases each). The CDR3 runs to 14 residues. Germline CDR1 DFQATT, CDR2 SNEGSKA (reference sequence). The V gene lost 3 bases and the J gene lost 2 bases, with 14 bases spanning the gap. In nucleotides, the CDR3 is TGCAGTGCTAGCCCGGGACCGACCGCCTACGAGCAGTACTTC. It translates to CSASPGPTAYEQYF.

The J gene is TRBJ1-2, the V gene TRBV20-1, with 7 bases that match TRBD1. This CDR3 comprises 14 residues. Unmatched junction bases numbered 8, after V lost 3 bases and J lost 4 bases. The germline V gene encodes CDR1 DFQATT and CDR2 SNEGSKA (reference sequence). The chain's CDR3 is CSASRDSGPYGYTF. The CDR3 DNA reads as TGCAGTGCTAGCCGGGACAGTGGGCCCTATGGCTACACCTTC.

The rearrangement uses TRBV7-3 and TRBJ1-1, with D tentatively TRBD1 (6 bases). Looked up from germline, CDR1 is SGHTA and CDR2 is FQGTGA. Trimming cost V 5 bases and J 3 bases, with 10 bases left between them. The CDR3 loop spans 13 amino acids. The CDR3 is CASSKDSHTEAFF. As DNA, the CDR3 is TGTGCCAGCAGCAAGGACAGTCACACTGAAGCTTTCTTT.

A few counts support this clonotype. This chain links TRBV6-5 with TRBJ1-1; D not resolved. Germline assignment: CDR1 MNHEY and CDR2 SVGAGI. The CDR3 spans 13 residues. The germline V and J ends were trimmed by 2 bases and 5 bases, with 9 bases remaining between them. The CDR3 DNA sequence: TGTGCCAGCAGTTACGTGGGAGGAACTGAAGCTTTCTTT. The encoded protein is CASSYVGGTEAFF.